This T cell receptor (beta chain) came from a study of blood T cells in healthy people across ages. Study as a whole: Template switching captured about one barcoded beta molecule per two T cells.

Germline lookup yields CDR1 LNHNV and CDR2 YYDKDF (reference sequence). V shed 3 bases and J shed 7 bases, with 13 bases lying between them. This CDR3 is 13 amino acids long. Study-wide results and caveats: No conclusive comparison of naive versus antigen-experienced cells was possible with unsorted PBMCs. Roughly linear age-related decline in beta diversity appeared, significant by age around 38.

Then a second PCR, running roughly 7 to 11 cycles, was carried out with a sample-barcoded 5' primer and a J-beta primer mix. TCRdb used MiXCR to reprocess the 5' RACE reads, holding one entry per CDR3 protein. In the table there are some 1.5 million distinct CDR3 sequences, roughly 28% of which are singletons. This clonotype was counted many times. Antigen: not known. A much larger clone differs from this one at a single base, so this may be a read error. The specimen was blood. The TCR was taken from a woman aged 25 to 45 in good health. The chain is built from TRBV15 and TRBJ2-7, with D possibly TRBD2 on 5 matching bases. In DNA form, the CDR3 reads TGTGCCACCAGCAGTCAACTAGGCAATGAGCAGTACTTC. This translates into CATSSQLGNEQYF. Full variable domain (remainder filled in from reference TRBV15 and TRBJ2-7): DAMVIQNPRYQVTQFGKPVTLSCSQTLNHNVMYWYQQKSSQAPKLLFHYYDKDFNNEADTPDNFQSRRPNTSFCFLDIRSPGLGDTAMYLCATSSQLGNEQYFGPGTRLTVT.